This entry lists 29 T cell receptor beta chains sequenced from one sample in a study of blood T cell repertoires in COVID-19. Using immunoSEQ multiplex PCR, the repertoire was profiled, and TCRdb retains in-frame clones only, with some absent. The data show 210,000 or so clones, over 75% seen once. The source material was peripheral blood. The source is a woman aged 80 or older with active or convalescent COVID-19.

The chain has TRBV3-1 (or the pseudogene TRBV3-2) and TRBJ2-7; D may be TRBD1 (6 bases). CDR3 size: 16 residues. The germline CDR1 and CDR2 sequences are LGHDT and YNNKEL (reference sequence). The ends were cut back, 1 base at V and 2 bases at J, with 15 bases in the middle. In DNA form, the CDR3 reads TGTGCCAGCAGCCAAGGGAGTGGGGGCCTTACCTACGAGCAGTACTTC. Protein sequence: CASSQGSGGLTYEQYF.

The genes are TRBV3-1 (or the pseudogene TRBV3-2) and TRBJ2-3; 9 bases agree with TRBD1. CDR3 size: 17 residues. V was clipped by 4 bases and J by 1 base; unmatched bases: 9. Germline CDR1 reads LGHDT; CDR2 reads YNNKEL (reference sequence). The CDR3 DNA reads TGTGCCAGCAGCCGAACCGGTCGACAGGGGGGCACAGATACGCAGTATTTT. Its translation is CASSRTGRQGGTDTQYF.

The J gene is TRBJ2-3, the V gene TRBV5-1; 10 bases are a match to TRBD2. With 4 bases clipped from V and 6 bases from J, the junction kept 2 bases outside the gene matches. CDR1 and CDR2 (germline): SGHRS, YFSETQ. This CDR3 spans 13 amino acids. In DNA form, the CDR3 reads TGCGCCAGCAGCGATAGCGGGGGGGATACGCAGTATTTT. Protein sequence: CASSDSGGDTQYF.

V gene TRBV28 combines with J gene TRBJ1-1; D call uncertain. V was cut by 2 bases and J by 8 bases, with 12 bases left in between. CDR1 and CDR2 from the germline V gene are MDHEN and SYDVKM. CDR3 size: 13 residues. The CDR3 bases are TGTGCCAGCAGTTTACTCAAGACGGGAGAAGCTTTCTTT. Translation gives CASSLLKTGEAFF.

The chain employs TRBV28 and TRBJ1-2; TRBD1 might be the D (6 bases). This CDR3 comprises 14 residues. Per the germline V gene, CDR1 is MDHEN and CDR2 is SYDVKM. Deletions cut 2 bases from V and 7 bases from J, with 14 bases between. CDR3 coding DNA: TGTGCCAGCAGTTTAAGGGACACCCAAGGTGGCTACACCTTC. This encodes CASSLRDTQGGYTF.

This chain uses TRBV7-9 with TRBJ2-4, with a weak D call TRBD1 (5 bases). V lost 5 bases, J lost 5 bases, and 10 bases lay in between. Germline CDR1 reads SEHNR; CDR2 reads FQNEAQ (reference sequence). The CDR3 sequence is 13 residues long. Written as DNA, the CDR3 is TGTGCCAGCAGCCTAGGGGCTCAAAACATTCAGTACTTC. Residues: CASSLGAQNIQYF.

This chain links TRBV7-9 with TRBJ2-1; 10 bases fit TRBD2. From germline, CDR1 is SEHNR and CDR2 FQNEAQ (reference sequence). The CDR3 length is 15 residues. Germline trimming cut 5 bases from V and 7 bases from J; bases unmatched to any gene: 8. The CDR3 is CASSRGLAERNEQFF. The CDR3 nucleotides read TGTGCCAGCAGCCGTGGACTAGCGGAAAGAAATGAGCAGTTCTTC.

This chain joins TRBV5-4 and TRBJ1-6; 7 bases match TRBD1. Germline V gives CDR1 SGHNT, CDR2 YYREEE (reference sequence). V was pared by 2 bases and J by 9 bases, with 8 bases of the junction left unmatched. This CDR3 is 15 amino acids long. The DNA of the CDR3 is TGTGCCAGCAGCTTAGCACAGGGGCGGATTTCACCCCTCCACTTT. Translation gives CASSLAQGRISPLHF.

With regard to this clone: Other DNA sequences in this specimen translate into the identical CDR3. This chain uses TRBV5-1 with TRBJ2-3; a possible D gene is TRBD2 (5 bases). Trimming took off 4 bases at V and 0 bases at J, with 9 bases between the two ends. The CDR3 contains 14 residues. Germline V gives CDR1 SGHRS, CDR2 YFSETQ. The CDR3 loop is CASSRGESTDTQYF. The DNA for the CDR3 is TGCGCCAGCAGCCGGGGAGAAAGCACAGATACGCAGTATTTT.

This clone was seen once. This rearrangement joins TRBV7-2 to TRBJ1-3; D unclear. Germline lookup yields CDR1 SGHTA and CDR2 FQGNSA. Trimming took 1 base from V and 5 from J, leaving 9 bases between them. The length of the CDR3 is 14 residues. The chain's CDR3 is CASSLGRPRNTIYF. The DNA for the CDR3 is TGTGCCAGCAGCTTAGGGAGGCCGAGAAACACCATATATTTT.

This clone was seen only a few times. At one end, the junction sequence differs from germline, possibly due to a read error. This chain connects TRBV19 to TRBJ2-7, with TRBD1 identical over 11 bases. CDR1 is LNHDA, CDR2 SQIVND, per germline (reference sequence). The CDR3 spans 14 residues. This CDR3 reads CASRPGQGGNDQYF. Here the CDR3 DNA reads TGTGCCAGTAGACCGGGACAGGGGGGCAACGACCAGTACTTC.

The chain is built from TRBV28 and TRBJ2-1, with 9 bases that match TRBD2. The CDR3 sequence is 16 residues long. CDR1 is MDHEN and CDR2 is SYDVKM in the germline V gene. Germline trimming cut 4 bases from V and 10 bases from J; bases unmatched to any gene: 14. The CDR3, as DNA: TGTGCCAGCAGTTACCCCCTCGGCGGGGGGGCTCGAGAGCAGTTCTTC. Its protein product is CASSYPLGGGAREQFF.

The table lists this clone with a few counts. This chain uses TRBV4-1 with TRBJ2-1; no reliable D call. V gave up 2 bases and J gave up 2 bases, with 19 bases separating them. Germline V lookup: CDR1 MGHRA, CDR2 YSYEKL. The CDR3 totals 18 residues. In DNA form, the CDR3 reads TGCGCCAGCAGCCAAAATTCCCCTCAGACTTGGACCTACAATGAGCAGTTCTTC. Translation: CASSQNSPQTWTYNEQFF.

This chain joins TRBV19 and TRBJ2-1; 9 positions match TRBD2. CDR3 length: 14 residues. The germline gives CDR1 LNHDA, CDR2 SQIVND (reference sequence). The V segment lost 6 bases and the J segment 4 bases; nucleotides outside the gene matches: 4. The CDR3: CASRRGGKYNEQFF. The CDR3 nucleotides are TGTGCCAGTAGGCGGGGGGGCAAATACAATGAGCAGTTCTTC.

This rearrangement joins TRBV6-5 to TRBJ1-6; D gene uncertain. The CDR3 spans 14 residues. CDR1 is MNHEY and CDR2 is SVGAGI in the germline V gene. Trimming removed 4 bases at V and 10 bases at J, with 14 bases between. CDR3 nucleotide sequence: TGTGCCAGCAGTTCGTCGGAGTATACGTCACCCCTCCACTTT. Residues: CASSSSEYTSPLHF.

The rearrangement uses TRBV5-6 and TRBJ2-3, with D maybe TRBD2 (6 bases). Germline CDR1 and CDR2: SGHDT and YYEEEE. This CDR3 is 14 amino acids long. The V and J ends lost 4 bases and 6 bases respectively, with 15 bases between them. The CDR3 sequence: CASSGGTAVDTQYF. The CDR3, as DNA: TGTGCCAGCAGCGGCGGGACCGCAGTGGATACGCAGTATTTT.

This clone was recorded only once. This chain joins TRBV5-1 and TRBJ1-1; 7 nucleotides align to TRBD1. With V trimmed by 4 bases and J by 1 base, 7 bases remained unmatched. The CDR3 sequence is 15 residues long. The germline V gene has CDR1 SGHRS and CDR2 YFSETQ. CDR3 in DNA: TGCGCCAGCAGCAAAATGACAGGGACGAACACTGAAGCTTTCTTT. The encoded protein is CASSKMTGTNTEAFF.

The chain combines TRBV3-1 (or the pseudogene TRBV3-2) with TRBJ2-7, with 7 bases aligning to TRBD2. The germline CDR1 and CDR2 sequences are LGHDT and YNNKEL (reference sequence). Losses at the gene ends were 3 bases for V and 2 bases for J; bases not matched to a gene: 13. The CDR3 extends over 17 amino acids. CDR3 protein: CASSQTYLRGVPYEQYF. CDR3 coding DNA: TGTGCCAGCAGCCAGACCTACCTCCGGGGGGTACCCTACGAGCAGTACTTC.

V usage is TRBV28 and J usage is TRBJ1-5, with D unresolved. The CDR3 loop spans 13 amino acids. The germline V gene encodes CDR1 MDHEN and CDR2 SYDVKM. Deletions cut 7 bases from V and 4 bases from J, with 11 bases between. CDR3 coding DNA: TGTGCCAGCAAGGGCGCGGGGAATCAGCCCCAGCATTTT. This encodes CASKGAGNQPQHF. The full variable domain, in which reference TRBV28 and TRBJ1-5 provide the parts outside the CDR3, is DVKVTQSSRYLVKRTGEKVFLECVQDMDHENMFWYRQDPGLGLRLIYFSYDVKMKEKGDIPEGYSVSREKKERFSLILESASTNQTSMYLCASKGAGNQPQHFGDGTRLSIL.

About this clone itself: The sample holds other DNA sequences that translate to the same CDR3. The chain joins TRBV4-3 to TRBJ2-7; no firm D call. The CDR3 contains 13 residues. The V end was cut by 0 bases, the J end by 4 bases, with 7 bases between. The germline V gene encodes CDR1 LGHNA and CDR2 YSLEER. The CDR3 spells CASSQDLGYEQYF. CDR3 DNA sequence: TGCGCCAGCAGCCAAGATCTCGGTTACGAGCAGTACTTC.

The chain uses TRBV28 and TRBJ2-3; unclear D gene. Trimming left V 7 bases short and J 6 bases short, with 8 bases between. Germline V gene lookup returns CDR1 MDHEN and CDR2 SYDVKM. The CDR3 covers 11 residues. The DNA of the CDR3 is TGTGCCAGCAAATCGGTGGATACGCAGTATTTT. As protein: CASKSVDTQYF. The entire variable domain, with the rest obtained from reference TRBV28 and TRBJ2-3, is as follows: DVKVTQSSRYLVKRTGEKVFLECVQDMDHENMFWYRQDPGLGLRLIYFSYDVKMKEKGDIPEGYSVSREKKERFSLILESASTNQTSMYLCASKSVDTQYFGPGTRLTVL.

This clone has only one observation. The CDR3 region has the DNA TGTGCCAGCAGCTGGGTAGCGGGGCAAGAGACCCAGTACTTC. This codes for CASSWVAGQETQYF. V and J are TRBV5-5 and TRBJ2-5; 8 bases are a match to TRBD2. The CDR3 extends over 14 amino acids. J lost 2 bases, V lost 3 bases, and 3 bases had no gene match. In germline, CDR1 is SGHKS, CDR2 YYEKEE (reference sequence).

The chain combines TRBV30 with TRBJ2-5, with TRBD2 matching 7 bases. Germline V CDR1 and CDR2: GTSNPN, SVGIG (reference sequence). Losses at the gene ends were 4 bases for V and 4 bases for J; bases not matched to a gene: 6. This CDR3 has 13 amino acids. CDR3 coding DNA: TGTGCCTGGAATGGGGGGGGAGCAGAGACCCAGTACTTC. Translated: CAWNGGGAETQYF.

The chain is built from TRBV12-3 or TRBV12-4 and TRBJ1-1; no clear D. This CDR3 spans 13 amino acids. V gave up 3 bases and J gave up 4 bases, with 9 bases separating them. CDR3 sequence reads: CASSFNSFTEAFF. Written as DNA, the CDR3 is TGTGCCAGCAGTTTTAACAGCTTCACTGAAGCTTTCTTT.

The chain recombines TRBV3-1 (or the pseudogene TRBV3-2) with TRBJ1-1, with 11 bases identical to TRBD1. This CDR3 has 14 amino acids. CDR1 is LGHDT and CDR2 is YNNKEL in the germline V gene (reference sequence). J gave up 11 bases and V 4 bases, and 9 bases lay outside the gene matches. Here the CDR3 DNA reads TGTGCCAGCAGCCTCCGGACAGGGGGCCTTGGCGCTTTCTTT. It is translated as CASSLRTGGLGAFF.

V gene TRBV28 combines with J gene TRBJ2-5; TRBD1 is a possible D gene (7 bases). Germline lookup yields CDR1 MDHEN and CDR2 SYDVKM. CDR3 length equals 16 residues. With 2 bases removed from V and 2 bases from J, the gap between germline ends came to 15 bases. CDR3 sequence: CASSLGWAGQQETQYF. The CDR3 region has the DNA TGTGCCAGCAGTTTAGGCTGGGCGGGACAGCAAGAGACCCAGTACTTC.

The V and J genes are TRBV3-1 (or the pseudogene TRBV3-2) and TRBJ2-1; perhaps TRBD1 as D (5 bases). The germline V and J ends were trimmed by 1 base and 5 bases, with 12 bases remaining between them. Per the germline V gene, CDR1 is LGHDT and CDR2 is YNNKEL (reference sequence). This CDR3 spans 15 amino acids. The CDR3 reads CASSQGSGLDNEQFF. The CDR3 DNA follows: TGTGCCAGCAGCCAAGGGTCAGGGCTGGACAATGAGCAGTTCTTC.

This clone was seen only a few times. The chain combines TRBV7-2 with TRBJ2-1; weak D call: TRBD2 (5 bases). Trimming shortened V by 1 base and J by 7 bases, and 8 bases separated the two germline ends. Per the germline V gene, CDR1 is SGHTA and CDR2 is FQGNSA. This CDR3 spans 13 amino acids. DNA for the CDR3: TGTGCCAGCAGCTTAGGTGGGGAGAATGAGCAGTTCTTC. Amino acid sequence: CASSLGGENEQFF.

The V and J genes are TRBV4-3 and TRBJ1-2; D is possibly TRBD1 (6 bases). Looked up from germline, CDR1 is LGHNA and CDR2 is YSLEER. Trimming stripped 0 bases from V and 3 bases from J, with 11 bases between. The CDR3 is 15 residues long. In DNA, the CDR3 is TGCGCCAGCAGCCAAGATCCAGCAGGGGACTATGGCTACACCTTC. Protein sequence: CASSQDPAGDYGYTF.